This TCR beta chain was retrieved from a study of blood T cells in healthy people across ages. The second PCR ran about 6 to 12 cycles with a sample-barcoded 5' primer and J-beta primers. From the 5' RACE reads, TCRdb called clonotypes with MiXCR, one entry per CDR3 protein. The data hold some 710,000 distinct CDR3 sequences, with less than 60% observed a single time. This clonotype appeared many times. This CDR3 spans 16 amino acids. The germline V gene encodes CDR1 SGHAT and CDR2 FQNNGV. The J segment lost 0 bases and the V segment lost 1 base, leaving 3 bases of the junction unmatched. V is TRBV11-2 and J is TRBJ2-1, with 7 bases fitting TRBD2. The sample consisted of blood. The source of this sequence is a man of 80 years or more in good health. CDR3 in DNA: TGTGCCAGCAGCTTAGGACTAGCAGGCTCCTACAATGAGCAGTTCTTC. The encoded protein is CASSLGLAGSYNEQFF.